The clone carrying this T cell receptor beta chain has more than one count but fewer than ten. CDR1 and CDR2 from the germline V gene are MNHEY and SVGEGT. With V trimmed by 4 bases and J by 10 bases, 12 bases remained unmatched. This CDR3 region has 16 residues. Per the original data handling: Amplified reference gene primers provided the basis for estimating nucleated cell counts. Using immunoSEQ multiplex PCR, the repertoire was profiled, and TCRdb retains in-frame clones only, with some absent. V, J and clone size are those of that table, while D and trimming were read from the DNA. The table has 150,000 to 200,000 clones, 85% to 90% seen once. This record comes from a study of blood T cell repertoires in COVID-19. Study background: Acute and convalescent COVID-19 samples came from the United States, Italy and Spain. T cells, B-cell-depleted T cells, or PBMCs provided the cDNA or gDNA that served as material.

The sequenced sample consisted of peripheral blood. The rearrangement joins TRBV6-2 or TRBV6-3 to TRBJ2-1; 11 bases are a match to TRBD2. This receptor was obtained from a man aged 18 to 35 with active or convalescent COVID-19. CDR3 region: CASSSPGLAGRWEQFF. In nucleotides, the CDR3 is TGTGCCAGCAGTTCCCCCGGACTAGCGGGTCGGTGGGAGCAGTTCTTC.